Presented here are 20 T cell receptor beta chains from one specimen sequenced in a study of cytomegalovirus exposure and HLA in healthy donors. Here immunoSEQ multiplex PCR was the method, and the copy in TCRdb shows in-frame clones only, minus some. The table lists approximately 200,000 clones, about 79% of them singletons. Input material: PBMCs. The receptors were gathered from a woman aged 25 to 45 in good health and CMV-seropositive.

The rearrangement joins TRBV6-6 to TRBJ2-5, with TRBD1 identical over 9 bases. V shed 6 bases and J 5 bases; nucleotides not matched to a gene: 7. The CDR3 consists of 14 residues. CDR1 and CDR2 (germline): MNHNY, SVGAGI (reference sequence). CDR3 DNA sequence: TGTGCCAGCAGGGACAGGGGAGCAATGGAGACCCAGTACTTC. Translated, it gives CASRDRGAMETQYF.

The chain uses TRBV2 and TRBJ2-5; maybe TRBD2 (5 bases). V lost 2 bases to trimming and J lost 4 bases, with 8 bases between them. The length of the CDR3 is 13 residues. Germline assignment: CDR1 SNHLY and CDR2 FYNNEI. CDR3 nucleotide sequence: TGTGCCAGCAGTGAATGGGCGGGAGAGACCCAGTACTTC. Its translation is CASSEWAGETQYF. Full variable domain (rest looked up from reference TRBV2 and TRBJ2-5): EPEVTQTPSHQVTQMGQEVILRCVPISNHLYFYWYRQILGQKVEFLVSFYNNEISEKSEIFDDQFSVERPDGSNFTLKIRSTKLEDSAMYFCASSEWAGETQYFGPGTRLLVL.

The V call is TRBV19, the J call TRBJ2-7; 10 nucleotides match TRBD2. V was clipped by 5 bases and J by 2 bases; unmatched bases: 15. Germline V CDR1 and CDR2: LNHDA, SQIVND (reference sequence). This CDR3 is 18 amino acids long. The CDR3 DNA reads TGTGCCAGTAGTCCCGGGAACGCTGGACTAGCGGTTACCTACGAGCAGTACTTC. This sequence encodes CASSPGNAGLAVTYEQYF.

This clone was detected once. The rearrangement links TRBV6-1 to TRBJ2-5; D possibly corresponds to TRBD1 (6 bases). V was pared by 6 bases and J by 5 bases, with 13 bases between. The CDR3 consists of 13 residues. Germline V gene lookup returns CDR1 MNHNS and CDR2 SASEGT. The DNA for the CDR3 is TGTGCCAGCAGCCCACAGGGCATTGAGACCCAGTACTTC. Translation: CASSPQGIETQYF.

The chain employs TRBV2 and TRBJ2-2, with 12 bases that match TRBD2. CDR1 is SNHLY, CDR2 FYNNEI, per germline. After removal of 6 bases from V and 4 bases from J, the junction contained 6 bases not matched to a gene. CDR3 size: 16 residues. The CDR3 sequence is CASRELAGGGTGELFF. Written as DNA, the CDR3 is TGTGCCAGCAGAGAACTAGCGGGAGGAGGCACCGGGGAGCTGTTTTTT.

V gene TRBV28 combines with J gene TRBJ1-2; D uncertain. This CDR3 has 15 residues. CDR1 MDHEN and CDR2 SYDVKM come from the germline V gene. Trimming stripped 2 bases from V and 8 bases from J, with 18 bases between. The CDR3 DNA follows: TGTGCCAGCAGTTTACATGTCCGAGGGCCCGAAGGCTACACCTTC. It translates to CASSLHVRGPEGYTF.

This sequence joins TRBV6-5 and TRBJ1-5; D is perhaps TRBD1 (5 bases). CDR1 and CDR2 (germline): MNHEY, SVGAGI. CDR3 length equals 15 residues. The V end lost 6 bases, the J end lost 0 bases, and 12 bases lay between the germline ends. The CDR3 bases are TGTGCCAGCAGAGGACAACCTTATAGCAATCAGCCCCAGCATTTT. Translated: CASRGQPYSNQPQHF.

This clone was observed once. The chain employs TRBV5-1 and TRBJ1-2, with 9 bases matching TRBD1. This CDR3 has 14 amino acids. The V gene's germline CDR1 is SGHRS and CDR2 YFSETQ. V shed 3 bases and J 7 bases; nucleotides not matched to a gene: 7. This CDR3 reads CASSWGQGETGYTF. CDR3 DNA sequence: TGCGCCAGCAGCTGGGGACAGGGTGAGACTGGCTACACCTTC. Filled out from reference TRBV5-1 and TRBJ1-2, the complete variable domain reads KAGVTQTPRYLIKTRGQQVTLSCSPISGHRSVSWYQQTPGQGLQFLFEYFSETQRNKGNFPGRFSGRQFSNSRSEMNVSTLELGDSALYLCASSWGQGETGYTFGSGTRLTVV.

The J gene is TRBJ1-5, the V gene TRBV28; D is unresolved. V lost 11 bases and J lost 0, with 14 bases in between. The CDR3 spans 14 residues. Germline CDR1 MDHEN, CDR2 SYDVKM. The CDR3 loop reads CAVDPGFSNQPQHF. The DNA of the CDR3 is TGTGCCGTCGATCCGGGGTTTAGCAATCAGCCCCAGCATTTT.

The rearrangement links TRBV29-1 to TRBJ2-3; D is possibly TRBD1 (6 bases). V was shortened by 7 bases and J by 4 bases, with 9 bases between the two germline ends. This CDR3 comprises 11 residues. CDR1 and CDR2 from the germline V gene are SQVTM and ANQGSEA. The CDR3 protein is CSGGTSDTQYF. DNA for the CDR3: TGCAGCGGGGGGACATCAGATACGCAGTATTTT.

The chain combines TRBV5-4 with TRBJ2-3, with unresolved D. V was shortened by 5 bases and J by 6 bases, with 19 bases between the two germline ends. The CDR3 loop spans 15 amino acids. Germline V CDR1 and CDR2: SGHNT, YYREEE (reference sequence). The CDR3 reads CASSISTSGLDTQYF. The CDR3 DNA is TGTGCCAGCAGTATTTCCACCTCAGGCTTGGATACGCAGTATTTT. The whole variable domain, filled in from reference TRBV5-4 and TRBJ2-3, reads ETGVTQSPTHLIKTRGQQVTLRCSSQSGHNTVSWYQQALGQGPQFIFQYYREEENGRGNFPPRFSGLQFPNYSSELNVNALELDDSALYLCASSISTSGLDTQYFGPGTRLTVL.

The CDR3 bases are TGTGCCAGCAGTGACCGGGACAGGGAAACCTACGAGCAGTACTTC. Translated: CASSDRDRETYEQYF. This chain joins TRBV6-6 and TRBJ2-7; 9 bases are a match to TRBD1. This CDR3 has 15 amino acids. CDR1 and CDR2 (germline): MNHNY, SVGAGI (reference sequence). Germline trimming cut 5 bases from V and 2 bases from J; bases unmatched to any gene: 7.

The rearrangement uses TRBV2 and TRBJ1-4; TRBD1 is a possible D gene (6 bases). V was trimmed by 3 bases and J by 2 bases, leaving 13 bases between them. Germline CDR1 SNHLY, CDR2 FYNNEI. The CDR3 extends over 16 amino acids. The CDR3 region is CASSEGAGGTNEKLFF. CDR3 coding DNA: TGTGCCAGCAGTGAGGGGGCCGGGGGGACTAATGAAAAACTGTTTTTT.

The chain carries TRBV29-1 and TRBJ2-7; the match to TRBD2 covers 11 bases. The J segment lost 0 bases and the V segment lost 5 bases, leaving 6 bases of the junction unmatched. Germline lookup yields CDR1 SQVTM and CDR2 ANQGSEA. The CDR3 totals 15 residues. CDR3 nucleotide sequence: TGCAGCGTTCGTCCGACTAGCGGGACCTCCTACGAGCAGTACTTC. It encodes CSVRPTSGTSYEQYF.

This clone showed up just a few times. The J gene is TRBJ1-1, the V gene TRBV6-6; maybe TRBD1 (6 bases). Trimming cost V 6 bases and J 4 bases, with 12 bases left between them. CDR3 size: 13 residues. Germline-derived CDR1 and CDR2 are MNHNY and SVGAGI (reference sequence). CDR3 amino acids: CASSHTGSTEAFF. The CDR3, as DNA: TGTGCCAGCAGCCACACAGGGTCCACTGAAGCTTTCTTT.

V and J are TRBV28 and TRBJ2-7; 11 nucleotides line up with TRBD1. Germline CDR1 and CDR2: MDHEN and SYDVKM. V shed 8 bases and J 5 bases; nucleotides not matched to a gene: 11. The CDR3 runs to 15 residues. The CDR3: CASLNRDRGAHEQYF. Written as DNA, the CDR3 is TGTGCCAGCCTCAACCGGGACAGGGGGGCCCACGAGCAGTACTTC. The full variable domain, with the rest looked up from reference TRBV28 and TRBJ2-7, is DVKVTQSSRYLVKRTGEKVFLECVQDMDHENMFWYRQDPGLGLRLIYFSYDVKMKEKGDIPEGYSVSREKKERFSLILESASTNQTSMYLCASLNRDRGAHEQYFGPGTRLTVT.

This chain links TRBV19 with TRBJ2-1; 12 positions match TRBD1. V trimming: 5 bases; J trimming: 9 bases; junction bases outside the gene matches: 8. The CDR3 contains 15 residues. Per the germline V gene, CDR1 is LNHDA and CDR2 is SQIVND (reference sequence). The CDR3 bases are TGTGCCAGTAGTGTGCCGGGACAGGGGGCCGCTGAGCAGTTCTTC. Protein product: CASSVPGQGAAEQFF.

DNA of the CDR3: TGCGCCAGCAGCCCGAGCAGAGGAATCACTGAAGCTTTCTTT. Encoded protein: CASSPSRGITEAFF. The chain combines TRBV5-1 with TRBJ1-1; D gene ambiguous. The V gene's germline CDR1 is SGHRS and CDR2 YFSETQ. The CDR3 totals 14 residues. V lost 4 bases, J lost 4 bases, and 14 bases lay in between.

The CDR3 DNA is TGTGCCAGCGACAGCTCCTCGAGGGGCTACACCTTC. As protein: CASDSSSRGYTF. The rearrangement uses TRBV2 and TRBJ1-2; D might be TRBD1 (5 bases). This CDR3 has 12 residues. V shed 8 bases and J shed 8 bases, with 15 bases lying between them. Looked up from germline, CDR1 is SNHLY and CDR2 is FYNNEI.

This clone was seen a few times. The genes are TRBV15 and TRBJ1-3; no definite D call. The ends were cut back, 3 bases at V and 11 bases at J, with 17 bases in the middle. The length of the CDR3 is 14 residues. Germline CDR1 reads LNHNV; CDR2 reads YYDKDF (reference sequence). The CDR3 loop reads CATSRVSTAGAIYF. Here the CDR3 DNA reads TGTGCCACCAGCAGGGTCTCAACAGCGGGCGCCATATATTTT.